A selection of T cell receptor beta chains follows, all from one sample in a study of cytotoxic CD8 clonotypes in ibrutinib-treated CLL. Libraries were prepared by immunoSEQ multiplex PCR; TCRdb keeps only in-frame clonotypes and omits some of them. The sample has 150,000 to 200,000 clones; 81% are singletons. The sample here was PBMCs, taken after 12 months of ibrutinib treatment. These receptors originate from a human donor with chronic lymphocytic leukemia. The CDR3 runs from the conserved cysteine through the conserved F or W. Fields, in order: D gene, V gene, clone size, J gene, CDR3 protein, CDR3 DNA. D genes are given only for firm matches. Some rows mark clone size as missing; the rest say once, few, many or name a class of expanded clone.

NA	TRBV19	NA	TRBJ1-5	CASSIGGLGKGQPQHF	TGTGCCAGTAGTATAGGGGGCTTGGGAAAAGGTCAGCCCCAGCATTTT
TRBD2	TRBV10-3	NA	TRBJ2-7	CAISLDSSGEQYF	TGTGCCATCAGTCTTGACTCTAGCGGCGAGCAGTACTTC
NA	TRBV5-4	NA	TRBJ2-3	CASSLGAFTDTQYF	TGTGCCAGCAGCTTGGGAGCGTTCACAGATACGCAGTATTTT
NA	TRBV19	NA	TRBJ1-6	CASSIEGGINSPLHF	TGTGCCAGTAGTATAGAGGGGGGGATCAATTCACCCCTCCACTTT
TRBD2	TRBV9	NA	TRBJ2-3	CASSAREGSGTDTQYF	TGTGCCAGCAGCGCCAGGGAGGGGAGTGGGACAGATACGCAGTATTTT
NA	TRBV5-4	NA	TRBJ2-1	CASSRGRDSSYNEQFF	TGTGCCAGCAGCAGGGGGAGGGACAGCTCCTACAATGAGCAGTTCTTC
NA	TRBV11-2	few	TRBJ1-2	CASSLDRWSGYTF	TGTGCCAGCAGCTTAGATCGGTGGAGTGGCTACACCTTC
TRBD1	TRBV11-3	NA	TRBJ2-1	CASSLDRNSYNEQFF	TGTGCCAGCAGCCTGGACAGGAACTCCTACAATGAGCAGTTCTTC
NA	TRBV7-3	once	TRBJ2-3	CASSFPLVGSDSTDTQYF	TGTGCCAGCAGCTTCCCTTTAGTCGGAAGCGATAGCACAGATACGCAGTATTTT
TRBD2	TRBV7-2	NA	TRBJ2-7	CASSWAGGGGGSSYEQYF	TGTGCCAGCAGCTGGGCGGGGGGCGGTGGTGGGAGCTCCTACGAGCAGTACTTC
NA	TRBV4-1	NA	TRBJ2-1	CASSQVLQGILRTGHNEQFF	TGCGCCAGCAGCCAAGTTTTGCAGGGTATACTAAGGACGGGACACAATGAGCAGTTCTTC
TRBD1	TRBV7-2	NA	TRBJ1-1	CASSLGRQGVSEAFF	TGTGCCAGCAGCTTAGGAAGACAGGGAGTGTCGGAAGCTTTCTTT
NA	TRBV6-5	NA	TRBJ2-3	CASSYVWVRGTDTQYF	TGTGCCAGCAGTTATGTGTGGGTTCGGGGGACAGATACGCAGTATTTT
NA	TRBV19	NA	TRBJ2-1	CASSIARGGNEQFF	TGTGCCAGTAGTATAGCCAGGGGCGGAAATGAGCAGTTCTTC
TRBD1	TRBV19	NA	TRBJ2-7	CASSKGQGGYEQYF	TGTGCCAGTAGTAAGGGACAGGGAGGCTACGAGCAGTACTTC
NA	TRBV27	NA	TRBJ2-3	CASSPRYTDTQYF	TGTGCCAGCAGTCCCCGGTACACAGATACGCAGTATTTT
TRBD2	TRBV6-5	NA	TRBJ2-7	CASSYSTSGSYEQYF	TGTGCCAGCAGTTACTCGACTAGCGGCTCCTACGAGCAGTACTTC
TRBD1	TRBV6-5	NA	TRBJ1-1	CASRAGTGRVEAFF	TGTGCCAGCAGGGCAGGGACAGGGAGGGTAGAGGCTTTCTTT
NA	TRBV29-1	NA	TRBJ1-2	CSVGINVYTF	TGCAGCGTGGGAATAAATGTCTACACCTTC
NA	TRBV6-5	NA	TRBJ1-5	CASGGRANQPQHF	TGTGCCAGCGGGGGAAGAGCAAATCAGCCCCAGCATTTT
NA	TRBV7-9	NA	TRBJ2-2	CASSLPPYGPGELFF	TGTGCCAGCAGCTTACCCCCGTACGGACCCGGGGAGCTGTTTTTT
TRBD1	TRBV28	few	TRBJ1-5	CQTGESNQPQHF	TGTCAGACAGGGGAGAGCAATCAGCCCCAGCATTTT
TRBD1	TRBV18	once	TRBJ2-1	CASSPFGTGDNEQFF	TGTGCCAGCTCACCTTTCGGGACAGGGGACAATGAGCAGTTCTTC
NA	TRBV19	NA	TRBJ2-6	CASRPEVSGANVLTF	TGTGCCAGTAGGCCGGAGGTCTCTGGGGCCAACGTCCTGACTTTC
TRBD2	TRBV7-2	NA	TRBJ2-1	CASSATSGSYNEQFF	TGTGCCAGCAGCGCCACTAGCGGGTCCTACAATGAGCAGTTCTTC
TRBD1	TRBV7-3	NA	TRBJ2-2	CASSPGQGNTGELFF	TGTGCCAGCAGCCCAGGACAGGGGAACACCGGGGAGCTGTTTTTT
TRBD2	TRBV4-2	NA	TRBJ2-2	CASTLRAPGGASTGELFF	TGTGCCAGCACCCTCCGGGCGCCGGGGGGGGCCTCCACCGGGGAGCTGTTTTTT
NA	TRBV7-2	NA	TRBJ2-3	CASSLSYTDTQYF	TGTGCCAGCAGCTTATCCTACACAGATACGCAGTATTTT
TRBD1	TRBV7-9	NA	TRBJ1-2	CASSRYLRGGHNYGYTF	TGTGCCAGCAGCCGCTACTTAAGAGGGGGCCATAACTATGGCTACACCTTC
NA	TRBV5-4	NA	TRBJ1-1	CASSNAIQNTEAFF	TGTGCCAGCAGCAACGCCATACAGAACACTGAAGCTTTCTTT
NA	TRBV11-2	NA	TRBJ1-1	CASSSGTANTEAFF	TGTGCCAGCAGCTCAGGGACGGCGAACACTGAAGCTTTCTTT
NA	TRBV5-8	NA	TRBJ2-5	CASSLLVETQYF	TGTGCCAGCAGCTTGCTCGTGGAGACCCAGTACTTC
NA	TRBV7-9	NA	TRBJ2-3	CASSLGPGEGTDTQYF	TGTGCCAGCAGCTTAGGGCCGGGTGAAGGCACAGATACGCAGTATTTT
NA	TRBV23-1	NA	TRBJ2-4	CASSQTGLRALAKNIQYF	TGCGCCAGCAGCCAGACGGGCCTCCGGGCCCTAGCCAAAAACATTCAGTACTTC
TRBD2	TRBV29-1	NA	TRBJ2-1	CSAEGYFGTSGGLSYNEQFF	TGCAGCGCTGAAGGGTATTTTGGGACTAGCGGGGGCCTCTCCTACAATGAGCAGTTCTTC
NA	TRBV6-4	NA	TRBJ2-3	CASSLGATDTQYF	TGTGCCAGCAGCCTAGGGGCTACAGATACGCAGTATTTT
TRBD2	TRBV4-3	NA	TRBJ2-3	CASSRGAGRGTDTQYF	TGCGCCAGCAGCCGAGGTGCCGGGAGGGGCACAGATACGCAGTATTTT
NA	TRBV4-3	NA	TRBJ2-6	CASSQPGSGANVLTF	TGCGCCAGCAGCCAACCAGGGAGTGGGGCCAACGTCCTGACTTTC
NA	TRBV19	NA	TRBJ2-7	CASSIGVRQDGNEQYF	TGTGCCAGTAGTATAGGGGTCCGACAAGATGGAAACGAGCAGTACTTC
TRBD2	TRBV7-9	NA	TRBJ2-3	CASSSGRVSTDTQYF	TGTGCCAGCAGCTCCGGGAGGGTTAGCACAGATACGCAGTATTTT
TRBD2	TRBV11-3	NA	TRBJ2-2	CASRTSGRHTGELFF	TGTGCCAGCAGGACTAGCGGGAGACACACCGGGGAGCTGTTTTTT
NA	TRBV2	NA	TRBJ2-1	CASSEAVLSILWGVDEQFF	TGTGCCAGCAGTGAAGCCGTCCTGTCCATCCTGTGGGGGGTCGATGAGCAGTTCTTC
NA	TRBV6-5	once	TRBJ2-5	CASSSVWETQYF	TGTGCCAGCAGCTCCGTTTGGGAGACCCAGTACTTC
NA	TRBV28	NA	TRBJ1-2	CASLSRGSYGYTF	TGTGCCAGCCTCTCTCGGGGCTCTTATGGCTACACCTTC
NA	TRBV6-5	once	TRBJ2-1	CASSWAYYNEQFF	TGTGCCAGCAGTTGGGCCTACTATAATGAGCAGTTCTTC
TRBD1	TRBV28	few	TRBJ1-6	CASRPPTGEGSPLHF	TGTGCCAGCAGACCCCCGACAGGGGAAGGTTCACCCCTCCACTTT
TRBD1	TRBV15	NA	TRBJ2-7	CATSRGDLSGGSYEQYF	TGTGCCACCAGCAGAGGCGACCTTTCAGGGGGCTCCTACGAGCAGTACTTC
TRBD2	TRBV7-3	NA	TRBJ2-3	CASSPTERGFGTDTQYF	TGTGCCAGCAGCCCTACCGAGCGGGGATTCGGCACAGATACGCAGTATTTT
TRBD1	TRBV19	NA	TRBJ2-3	CATGQGLSTDTQYF	TGTGCCACGGGACAGGGATTGAGCACAGATACGCAGTATTTT
NA	TRBV5-1	NA	TRBJ1-5	CASSSGYSNQPQHF	TGCGCCAGCAGCTCGGGTTATAGCAATCAGCCCCAGCATTTT
TRBD1	TRBV18	NA	TRBJ2-5	CASSPRQGRGETQYF	TGTGCCAGCTCACCTAGACAGGGAAGGGGAGAGACACAGTACTTC